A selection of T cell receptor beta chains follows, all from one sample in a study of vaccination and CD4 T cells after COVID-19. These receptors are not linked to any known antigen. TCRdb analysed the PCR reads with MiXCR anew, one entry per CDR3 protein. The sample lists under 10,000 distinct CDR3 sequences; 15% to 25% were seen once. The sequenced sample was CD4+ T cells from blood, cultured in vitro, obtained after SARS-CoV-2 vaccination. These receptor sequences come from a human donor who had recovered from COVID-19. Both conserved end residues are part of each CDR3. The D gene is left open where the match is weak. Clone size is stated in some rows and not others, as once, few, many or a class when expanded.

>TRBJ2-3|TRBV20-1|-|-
TGCAGTGCCATCCCCCGGGGGCGAGGCACAGATACGCAGTATTTT
CSAIPRGRGTDTQYF
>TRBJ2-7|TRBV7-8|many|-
TGTGCCAACAGCCCATCGCGGGGCGGATCTTACGAGCAGTACTTC
CANSPSRGGSYEQYF
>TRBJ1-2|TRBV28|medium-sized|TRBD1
TGTGCCAGCAGTTTATCCTTAGGACAGGGGAACTATGGCTACACCTTC
CASSLSLGQGNYGYTF
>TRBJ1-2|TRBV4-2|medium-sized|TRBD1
TGTGCCAGCAGCCAAGTCGTACGGACAGGGCCGGATGGCTACACCTTC
CASSQVVRTGPDGYTF
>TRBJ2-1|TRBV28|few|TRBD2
TGTGCCAGCAGTTTAGCGGGAGTTGCCTACAATGAGCAGTTCTTC
CASSLAGVAYNEQFF
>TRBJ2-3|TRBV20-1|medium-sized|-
TGCAGTGCTCTGAGATCTGATACGCAGTATTTT
CSALRSDTQYF
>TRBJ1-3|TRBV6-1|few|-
TGTGCCAGCAGCCGCTCGAGAACAGGGACCGGAGGAAACACCATATATTTT
CASSRSRTGTGGNTIYF
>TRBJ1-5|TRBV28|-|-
TGTGCCAGCAGTTCCTTTACAGGGTTGACTCAGCCCCAGCATTTT
CASSSFTGLTQPQHF
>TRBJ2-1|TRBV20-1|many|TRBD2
TGCAGTGCTCTCTCAGGCGGGGGGGCTGCATCAAATGAGCAGTTCTTC
CSALSGGGAASNEQFF
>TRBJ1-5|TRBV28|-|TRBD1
TGTGCCAGCAGTGGGACAGGGGAAAGCATCAATCAGCCCCAGCATTTT
CASSGTGESINQPQHF
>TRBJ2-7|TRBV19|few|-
TGTGCCAGTAGTAGCGTCGGATCCTACGAGCAGTACTTC
CASSSVGSYEQYF
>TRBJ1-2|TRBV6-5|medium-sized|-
TGTGCCACAGTTAACTATGGCTACACCTTC
CATVNYGYTF
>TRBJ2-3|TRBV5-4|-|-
TGTGCCAGCAGCTTGCGAGGGGGGGCAGATACGCAGTATTTT
CASSLRGGADTQYF
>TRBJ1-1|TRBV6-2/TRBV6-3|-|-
TGTGCCAGCAGTCCCCGACTGTTCACTGAAGCTTTCTTT
CASSPRLFTEAFF
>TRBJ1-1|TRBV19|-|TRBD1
TGTGCCAGTAGTGTGTGGACAGGGGACGCCCCGAACACTGAAGCTTTCTTT
CASSVWTGDAPNTEAFF
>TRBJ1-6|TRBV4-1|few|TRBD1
TGCGCCAGCAGCCAAGCCCCCCCGGGACAGGGGAGTTCACCCCTCCACTTT
CASSQAPPGQGSSPLHF
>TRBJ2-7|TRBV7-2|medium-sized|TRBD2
TGTGCCAGCAGCTCCATCACTAGCGGGAGCAAGCAGTACTTC
CASSSITSGSKQYF
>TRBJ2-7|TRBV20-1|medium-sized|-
TGCAGTGCTAGAGATGGGTCCAGGGCGGCTTACGAGCAGTACTTC
CSARDGSRAAYEQYF
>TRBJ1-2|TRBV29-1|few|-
TGCAGTACTGGATTAGTGGACTATGGCTACACCTTC
CSTGLVDYGYTF
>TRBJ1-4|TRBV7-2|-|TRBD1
TGTGCCAGCAGCTTAGGACAGGGGGCACTTGCGGAAAAACTGTTTTTT
CASSLGQGALAEKLFF
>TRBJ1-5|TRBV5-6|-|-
TGTGCCAGCAGCTTTCGGGCAGACAATCAGCCCCAGCATTTT
CASSFRADNQPQHF
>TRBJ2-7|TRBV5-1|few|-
TGCGCCAGCAGCTTGTCTGGCTACGAGCAGTACTTC
CASSLSGYEQYF
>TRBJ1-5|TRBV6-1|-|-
TGTGCCAGCAGTCACGGGAAGAGCAATCAGCCCCAGCATTTT
CASSHGKSNQPQHF
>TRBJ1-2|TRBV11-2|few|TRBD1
TGTGCCAGCAGCTTGACAGGGGGCGCCGACTATGGCTACACCTTC
CASSLTGGADYGYTF
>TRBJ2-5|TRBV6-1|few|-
TGTGCCAGCACTAAAACTCCTTCCAAACACCGAGAGACCCAGTACTTC
CASTKTPSKHRETQYF
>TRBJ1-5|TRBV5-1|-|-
TGCGCCAGCAGCCCCTATCCAGGGGAGGGCCAGCCCCAGCATTTT
CASSPYPGEGQPQHF
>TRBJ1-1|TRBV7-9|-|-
TGTGCCAGCAGCCCGGGGGGCGCAAGGGCTTTCTTT
CASSPGGARAFF
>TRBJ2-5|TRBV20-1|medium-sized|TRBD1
TGCAGTGCTAGAGGTGTCGGGGACAGGGGGTTCATTGGGGAGACCCAGTACTTC
CSARGVGDRGFIGETQYF
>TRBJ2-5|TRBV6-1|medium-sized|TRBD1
TGTGCCAGCGGAATTCGGGGACAGGGAGGAATACTTCAAGAGACCCAGTACTTC
CASGIRGQGGILQETQYF
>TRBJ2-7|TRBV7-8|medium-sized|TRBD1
TGTGCCAGCAGCCGTAAACAGGGGGCGGTGGAGCAGTACTTC
CASSRKQGAVEQYF
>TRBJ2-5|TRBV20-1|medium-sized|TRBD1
TGCAGTGTCCCCCGACAGGGATGGTCCCAGTACTTC
CSVPRQGWSQYF
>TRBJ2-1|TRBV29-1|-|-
TGCAGCGTTGAAGATCGCGGGGCAGCTGACAATGAGCAGTTCTTC
CSVEDRGAADNEQFF
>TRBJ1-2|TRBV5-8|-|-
TGTGCCAGCAGCTTGGGGGGTTACGGCTACACCTTC
CASSLGGYGYTF
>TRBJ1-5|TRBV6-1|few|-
TGTGCCAGCAGTGCTCTCGCAGGGCAAAACAATCAGCCCCAGCATTTT
CASSALAGQNNQPQHF
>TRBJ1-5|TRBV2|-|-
TGTGCCAGCAGCCCGCAGGGATTCCAGCCCCAGCATTTT
CASSPQGFQPQHF
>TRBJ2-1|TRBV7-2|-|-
TGTGCCAGCAGCAAACCTAGAAGGGTCCATGAGCAGTTCTTC
CASSKPRRVHEQFF
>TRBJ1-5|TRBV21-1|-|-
TGTGCCAGCAGCAAAATTGCCAGGGGTTTCGGGCAGCCCCAGCATTTT
CASSKIARGFGQPQHF
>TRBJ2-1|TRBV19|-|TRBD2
TGTGCCAGTAGTATTTCTTCTAGCGGGTATACCTCTTCCTACAATGAGCAGTTCTTC
CASSISSSGYTSSYNEQFF
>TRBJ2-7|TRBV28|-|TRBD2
TGTGCCAGCAGTTTATCGCGGGGGATCGGTTCATTTGACTACGAGCAGTACTTC
CASSLSRGIGSFDYEQYF
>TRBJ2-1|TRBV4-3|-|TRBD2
TGCGCCAGCAGCCAAGAGGGCGCGGGAGGGGCTTGGAAAACGGATGAGCAGTTCTTC
CASSQEGAGGAWKTDEQFF
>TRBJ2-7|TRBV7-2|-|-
TGTGCCAGCAACTTCTTCAACAGCTACGAGCAGTACTTC
CASNFFNSYEQYF
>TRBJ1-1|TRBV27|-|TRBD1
TGTGCCAGCAGTACCAGACAGGGGAAAGCTTTCTTT
CASSTRQGKAFF
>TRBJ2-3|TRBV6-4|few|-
TGTGCCAGCAGTGAGTCGGGAGAGGGAGATACGCAGTATTTT
CASSESGEGDTQYF
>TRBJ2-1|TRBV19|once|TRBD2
TGTGCCAGTAGTAGGGACGGGAGGGCCGACAATGAGCAGTTCTTC
CASSRDGRADNEQFF
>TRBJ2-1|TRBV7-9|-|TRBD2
TGTGCCAGCAGCTTAGGCTTCTTAGCGGGAGTAGTCCAGGGCTCCTACAATGAGCAGTTCTTC
CASSLGFLAGVVQGSYNEQFF
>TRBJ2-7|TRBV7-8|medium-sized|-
TGTGCCAGCAGCTCAAATAGTCGGGTCCAGTACTTC
CASSSNSRVQYF
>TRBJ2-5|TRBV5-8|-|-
TGTGCCAGCAGCTTGAGGGAAGAGACCCAGTACTTC
CASSLREETQYF
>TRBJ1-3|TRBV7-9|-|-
TGTGCCAGCAGCCAGGGGACTGGAAACACCATATATTTT
CASSQGTGNTIYF
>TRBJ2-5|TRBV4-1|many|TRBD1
TGCGCCAGCAGCCAAGTCCCGGGACAGGGTGGGGAGACCCAGTACTTC
CASSQVPGQGGETQYF
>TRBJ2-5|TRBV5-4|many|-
TGTGCCAGCAGCTTGGGACTCCACCCAAGAGGAGAGACCCAGTACTTC
CASSLGLHPRGETQYF
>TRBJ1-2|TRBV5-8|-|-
TGTGCCAGCAGTCTCATGGGGGACCACTATGGCTACACCTTC
CASSLMGDHYGYTF
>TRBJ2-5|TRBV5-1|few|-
TGCGCCAGCAGCTTGGACGGGGAAGAGACCCAGTACTTC
CASSLDGEETQYF
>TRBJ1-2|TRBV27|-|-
TGTGCCAGCAAAGGAGAAGGCGTCAGCGTTGGCTACACCTTC
CASKGEGVSVGYTF
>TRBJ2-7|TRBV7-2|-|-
TGTGCCAGCAGCCTACGGACAGAGTTTCCTTACGAGCAGTACTTC
CASSLRTEFPYEQYF
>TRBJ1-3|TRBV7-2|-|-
TGTGCCAGCAGATTTACAGGGGGAAACACCATATATTTT
CASRFTGGNTIYF